A selection of T cell receptor beta chains follows, all from one sample in a study of T cell changes during pregnancy in multiple sclerosis. TCRdb's table, derived via immunoSEQ multiplex PCR, lists solely in-frame clones and lacks some. The data hold about 73,000 clones, with 92% observed a single time. Sequencing was performed on peripheral blood, taken in the third trimester of pregnancy. These TCRs come from a female donor in good health, enrolled as a control in a pregnancy study. Both conserved end residues are part of each CDR3. The order of the fields is CDR3 length, J gene, V gene, CDR3 protein.

15,TRBJ2-5,TRBV19,CASSIGAGVGGTQYF
14,TRBJ2-3,TRBV29-1,CSPQSGSSTDTQYF
18,TRBJ2-6,TRBV13,CASSPWGSGVSGANVLTF
14,TRBJ2-5,TRBV7-2,CASSRDYYQETQYF
13,TRBJ2-7,TRBV25-1,CASSEYLTGEQYF
14,TRBJ2-1,TRBV11-2,CASSLVTRRHEQFF
13,TRBJ2-3,TRBV7-3,CASSLIESRTQYF
14,TRBJ2-1,TRBV19,CANQTGTLYNEQFF
12,TRBJ1-2,TRBV10-2,CASGGVNYGYTF
16,TRBJ2-2,TRBV7-3,CASSLKAGGPPGELFF
15,TRBJ1-4,TRBV6-5,CASGTSGTSYEKLFF
17,TRBJ2-1,TRBV4-1,CASSRSLGGASYNEQFF
14,TRBJ1-1,TRBV9,CASSEIRMNTEAFF
18,TRBJ1-4,TRBV11-2,CASSLAWGRRVVDEKLFF
18,TRBJ2-7,TRBV18,CASSPQLAGGHFSYEQYF
15,TRBJ2-7,TRBV4-1,CASSQPTGTGSEQYF
15,TRBJ1-1,TRBV15,CATSPRRGKNTEAFF